This TCR beta chain appears in the sequencing data of a study of siplizumab effects on memory and regulatory T cells. Profiling relied on immunoSEQ multiplex PCR, and the TCRdb table lists in-frame clones only, not all of them. The sample contains about 120,000 clones, about nine tenths of which appear only once. V dropped 5 bases and J dropped 0 bases, with 11 bases sitting between them. CDR3 size: 15 residues. From germline, CDR1 is SGHVS and CDR2 FNYEAQ. V usage is TRBV7-6 and J usage is TRBJ2-1; D unresolved. The receptor comes from a human donor in good health. Sequenced sample: CD4+ T cells sorted from blood. The CDR3 DNA reads as TGTGCCAGCAGCCCAAGGGTGAGCTCCTACAATGAGCAGTTCTTC. Protein product: CASSPRVSSYNEQFF.